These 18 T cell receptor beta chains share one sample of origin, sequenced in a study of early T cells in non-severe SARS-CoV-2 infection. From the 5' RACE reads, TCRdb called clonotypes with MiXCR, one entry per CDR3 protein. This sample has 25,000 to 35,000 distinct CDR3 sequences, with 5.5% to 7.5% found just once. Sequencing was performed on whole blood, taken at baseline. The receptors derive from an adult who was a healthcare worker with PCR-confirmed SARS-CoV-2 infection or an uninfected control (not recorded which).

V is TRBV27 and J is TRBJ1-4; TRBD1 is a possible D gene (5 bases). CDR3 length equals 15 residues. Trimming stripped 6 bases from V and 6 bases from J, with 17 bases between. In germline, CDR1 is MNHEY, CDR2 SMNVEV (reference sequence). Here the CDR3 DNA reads TGTGCCAGCAGCCAACGGGGCAGGGATTATGAAAAACTGTTTTTT. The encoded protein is CASSQRGRDYEKLFF.

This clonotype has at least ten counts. CDR3 coding DNA: TGTGCCAGTAGTGCTGTTAGCGGGGGACAAGAGACCCAGTACTTC. The encoded protein is CASSAVSGGQETQYF. The chain is built from TRBV19 and TRBJ2-5, with 9 bases that match TRBD2. Trimming removed 5 bases from V and 2 bases from J; junction bases left unmatched: 6. The CDR3 consists of 15 residues. Germline CDR1 and CDR2: LNHDA and SQIVND (reference sequence).

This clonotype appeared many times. CDR3 residues: CASSYTDRVGYEQYF. For the CDR3, the DNA is TGTGCCAGCAGTTACACGGACAGGGTGGGCTACGAGCAGTACTTC. The J gene is TRBJ2-7, the V gene TRBV6-2 or TRBV6-3; 8 bases are a match to TRBD1. V lost 2 bases to trimming and J lost 3 bases; unmatched junction nucleotides: 6. CDR1 and CDR2 (germline): MNHEY, SVGEGT. The CDR3 extends over 15 amino acids.

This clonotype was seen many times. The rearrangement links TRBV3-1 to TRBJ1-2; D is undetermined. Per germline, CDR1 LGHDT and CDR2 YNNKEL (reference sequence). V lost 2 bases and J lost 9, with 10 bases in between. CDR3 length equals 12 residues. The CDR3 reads CASSQQDFSYTF. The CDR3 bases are TGTGCCAGCAGCCAACAGGATTTTAGCTACACCTTC.

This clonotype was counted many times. The CDR3 protein is CANRLAGGTREETQYF. Here the CDR3 DNA reads TGTGCAAACCGACTAGCGGGAGGGACAAGAGAGGAGACCCAGTACTTC. The rearrangement links TRBV12-2 to TRBJ2-5; the D segment call TRBD2 is taken from the table without a DNA check. TRBV12-2 is a known pseudogene. This CDR3 region has 16 residues.

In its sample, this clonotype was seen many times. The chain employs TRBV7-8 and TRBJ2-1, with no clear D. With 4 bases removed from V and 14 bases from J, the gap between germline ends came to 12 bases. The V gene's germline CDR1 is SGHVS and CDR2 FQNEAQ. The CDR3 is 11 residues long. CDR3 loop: CASSSLSGEFF. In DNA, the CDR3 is TGTGCCAGCAGCTCCCTCTCTGGTGAGTTCTTC.

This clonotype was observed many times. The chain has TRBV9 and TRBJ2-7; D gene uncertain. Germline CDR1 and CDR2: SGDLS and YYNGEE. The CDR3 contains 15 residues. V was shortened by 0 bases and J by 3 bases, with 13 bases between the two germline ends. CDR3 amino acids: CASSVAPTADYEQYF. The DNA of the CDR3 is TGTGCCAGCAGCGTAGCACCGACCGCCGACTACGAGCAGTACTTC.

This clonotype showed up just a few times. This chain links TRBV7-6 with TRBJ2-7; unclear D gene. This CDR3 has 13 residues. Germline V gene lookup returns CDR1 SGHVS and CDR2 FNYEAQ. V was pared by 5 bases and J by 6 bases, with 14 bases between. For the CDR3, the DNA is TGTGCCAGCAGCCCTACTCGAACGTCCGAGCAGTACTTC. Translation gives CASSPTRTSEQYF.

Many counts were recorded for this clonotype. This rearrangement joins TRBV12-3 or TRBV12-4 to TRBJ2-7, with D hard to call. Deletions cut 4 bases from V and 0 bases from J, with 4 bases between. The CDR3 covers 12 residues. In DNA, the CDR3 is TGTGCCAGCAGTTCCCACTCCTACGAGCAGTACTTC. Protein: CASSSHSYEQYF.

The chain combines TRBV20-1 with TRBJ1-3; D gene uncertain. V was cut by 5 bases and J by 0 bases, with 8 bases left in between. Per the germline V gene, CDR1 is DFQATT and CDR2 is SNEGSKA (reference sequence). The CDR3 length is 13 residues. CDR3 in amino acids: CSAYSLSGNTIYF. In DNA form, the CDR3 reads TGCAGTGCTTATAGTCTCTCTGGAAACACCATATATTTT.

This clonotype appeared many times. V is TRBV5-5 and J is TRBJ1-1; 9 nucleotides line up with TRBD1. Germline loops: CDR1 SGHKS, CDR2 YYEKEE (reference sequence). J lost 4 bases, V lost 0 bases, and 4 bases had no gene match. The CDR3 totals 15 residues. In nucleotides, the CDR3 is TGTGCCAGCAGCTTGGGGGACAGGGTGCGCACTGAAGCTTTCTTT. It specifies CASSLGDRVRTEAFF.

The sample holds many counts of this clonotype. CDR3 region: CASSLLPGEWDEQFF. The CDR3 DNA is TGTGCCAGCAGTCTACTACCGGGAGAATGGGATGAGCAGTTCTTC. This chain uses TRBV7-3 with TRBJ2-1; possible D gene TRBD2, 6 bases. Per germline, CDR1 SGHTA and CDR2 FQGTGA. CDR3 length: 15 amino acids. V lost 6 bases and J 8 bases, leaving 20 bases between the germline ends.

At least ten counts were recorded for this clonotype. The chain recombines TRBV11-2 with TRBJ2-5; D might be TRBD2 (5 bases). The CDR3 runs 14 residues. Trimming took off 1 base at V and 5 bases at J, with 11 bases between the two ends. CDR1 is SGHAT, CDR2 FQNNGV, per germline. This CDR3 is CASSLGLTAETQYF. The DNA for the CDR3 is TGTGCCAGCAGCTTAGGACTAACCGCTGAGACCCAGTACTTC.

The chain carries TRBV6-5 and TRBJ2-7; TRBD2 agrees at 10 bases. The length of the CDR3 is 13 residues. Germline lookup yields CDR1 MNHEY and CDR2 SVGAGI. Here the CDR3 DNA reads TGTGCGTCGGGGTCTAGCGGGAGTTACGAGCAGTACTTC. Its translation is CASGSSGSYEQYF.

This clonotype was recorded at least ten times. The CDR3 sequence is CASSLGVGGYTF. The CDR3 nucleotides read TGTGCCAGCAGCTTAGGTGTCGGGGGCTACACCTTC. This rearrangement joins TRBV7-2 to TRBJ1-2; the D is unclear. Germline CDR1 SGHTA, CDR2 FQGNSA. V dropped 1 base and J dropped 8 bases, with 8 bases sitting between them. The CDR3 length is 12 residues.

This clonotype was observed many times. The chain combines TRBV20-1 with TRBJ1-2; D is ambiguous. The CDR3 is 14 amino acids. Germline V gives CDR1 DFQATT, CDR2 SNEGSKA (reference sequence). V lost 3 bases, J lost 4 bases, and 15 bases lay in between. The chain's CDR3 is CSARGTDNFYGYTF. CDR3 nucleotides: TGCAGTGCTAGGGGAACGGATAATTTCTATGGCTACACCTTC.

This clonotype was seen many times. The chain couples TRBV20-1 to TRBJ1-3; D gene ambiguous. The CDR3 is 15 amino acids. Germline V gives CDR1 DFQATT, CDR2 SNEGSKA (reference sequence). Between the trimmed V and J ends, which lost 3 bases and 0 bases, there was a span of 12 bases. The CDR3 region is CSARPRRNSGNTIYF. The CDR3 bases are TGCAGTGCTAGGCCCCGACGGAACTCTGGAAACACCATATATTTT.

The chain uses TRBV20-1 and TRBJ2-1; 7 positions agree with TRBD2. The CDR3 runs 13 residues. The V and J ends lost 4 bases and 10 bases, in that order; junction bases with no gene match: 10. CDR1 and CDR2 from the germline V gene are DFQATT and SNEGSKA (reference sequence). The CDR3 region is CSATPSGRGEQFF. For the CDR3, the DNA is TGCAGTGCTACGCCTTCTGGGAGGGGAGAGCAGTTCTTC.